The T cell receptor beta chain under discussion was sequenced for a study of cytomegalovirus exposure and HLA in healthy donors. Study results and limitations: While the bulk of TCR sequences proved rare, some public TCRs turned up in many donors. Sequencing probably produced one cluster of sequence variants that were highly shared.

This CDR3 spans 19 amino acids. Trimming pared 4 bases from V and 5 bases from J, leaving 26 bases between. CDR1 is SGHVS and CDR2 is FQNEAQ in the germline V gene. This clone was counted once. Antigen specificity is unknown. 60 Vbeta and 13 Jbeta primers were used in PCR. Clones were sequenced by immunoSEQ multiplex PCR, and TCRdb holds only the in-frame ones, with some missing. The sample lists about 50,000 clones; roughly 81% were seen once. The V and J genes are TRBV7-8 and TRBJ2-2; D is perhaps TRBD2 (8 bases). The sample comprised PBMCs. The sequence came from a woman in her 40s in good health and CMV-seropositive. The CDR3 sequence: CASSSREGAGEWRTGELFF. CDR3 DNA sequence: TGTGCCAGCAGCTCCCGGGAGGGGGCCGGGGAGTGGAGGACCGGGGAGCTGTTTTTT. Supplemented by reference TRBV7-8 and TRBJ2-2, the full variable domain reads GAGVSQSPRYKVAKRGQDVALRCDPISGHVSLFWYQQALGQGPEFLTYFQNEAQLDKSGLPSDRFFAERPEGSVSTLKIQRTQQEDSAVYLCASSSREGAGEWRTGELFFGEGSRLTVL.